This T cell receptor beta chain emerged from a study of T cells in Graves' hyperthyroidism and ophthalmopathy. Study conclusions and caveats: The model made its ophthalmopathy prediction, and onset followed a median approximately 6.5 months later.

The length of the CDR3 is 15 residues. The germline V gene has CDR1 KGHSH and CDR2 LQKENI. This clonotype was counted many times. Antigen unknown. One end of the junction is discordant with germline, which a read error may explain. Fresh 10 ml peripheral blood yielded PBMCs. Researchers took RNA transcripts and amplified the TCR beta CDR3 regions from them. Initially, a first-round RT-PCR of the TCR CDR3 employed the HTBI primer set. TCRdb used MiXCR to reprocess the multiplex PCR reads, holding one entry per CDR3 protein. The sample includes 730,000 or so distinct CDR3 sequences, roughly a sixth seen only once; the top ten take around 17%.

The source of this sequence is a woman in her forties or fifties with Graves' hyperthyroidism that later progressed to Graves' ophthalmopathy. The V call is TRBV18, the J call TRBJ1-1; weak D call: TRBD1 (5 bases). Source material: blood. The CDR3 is CASSPLGTGNAEAFF. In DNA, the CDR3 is TGTGCCAGCTCACCTTTGGGGACGGGGAACGCTGAAGCTTTCTTT.